This record covers a single TCR beta chain. The antigen remains undetermined. These data originate in a study of T cell responses to AZD1222 COVID-19 vaccine. Findings of the study overall: Nearly half of spike-specific TCRs reportedly target unmutated variant regions. The breadth and depth of Spike-specific TCRs increased once two AZD1222 doses had been given. The sample set comprised mostly white British donors with more females, and clonal diversity was possibly underestimated.

The CDR3 is 12 residues long. Trimming removed 6 bases from V and 5 bases from J, with 10 bases in between. Germline-derived CDR1 and CDR2 are MNHEY and SVGAGI. Libraries were prepared by immunoSEQ multiplex PCR; TCRdb keeps only in-frame clonotypes and omits some of them. The sample has 100,000 or so clones, approximately 81% seen once; the top ten hold more than 15%. The TCR was taken from an adult in good health. The chain joins TRBV6-5 to TRBJ2-5; a weak D match, TRBD2 (5 bases). Sequencing was performed on peripheral blood, taken on day 0 of AZD1222 vaccination. CDR3 region: CASRFERETQYF. CDR3 bases: TGTGCCAGCAGGTTTGAGCGGGAGACCCAGTACTTC.